This T cell receptor beta chain emerged from a study of blood T cell repertoires in COVID-19. Across the whole study: PBMCs, B-cell-depleted T cells, or T cells were the source of the cDNA or gDNA that made up the material.

Assay: immunoSEQ multiplex PCR; the TCRdb copy retains only in-frame clones and omits some. Among approximately 52,000 clones, around four fifths were seen once, and the ten largest hold roughly 13%. The sequence derives from a woman aged 80 or over with acute or convalescent COVID-19. Sequencing was performed on peripheral blood.

CDR3 DNA sequence: TGTGCCAGCAGCCGACTAGCGGGGGCCGCCACCGGGGAGCTGTTTTTT. Its translation is CASSRLAGAATGELFF. This chain links TRBV14 with TRBJ2-2, with 12 bases fitting TRBD2. V gave up 4 bases and J gave up 4 bases; unmatched junction bases: 4. This CDR3 is built from 16 residues. Germline values: CDR1 SGHDN, CDR2 FVKESK.